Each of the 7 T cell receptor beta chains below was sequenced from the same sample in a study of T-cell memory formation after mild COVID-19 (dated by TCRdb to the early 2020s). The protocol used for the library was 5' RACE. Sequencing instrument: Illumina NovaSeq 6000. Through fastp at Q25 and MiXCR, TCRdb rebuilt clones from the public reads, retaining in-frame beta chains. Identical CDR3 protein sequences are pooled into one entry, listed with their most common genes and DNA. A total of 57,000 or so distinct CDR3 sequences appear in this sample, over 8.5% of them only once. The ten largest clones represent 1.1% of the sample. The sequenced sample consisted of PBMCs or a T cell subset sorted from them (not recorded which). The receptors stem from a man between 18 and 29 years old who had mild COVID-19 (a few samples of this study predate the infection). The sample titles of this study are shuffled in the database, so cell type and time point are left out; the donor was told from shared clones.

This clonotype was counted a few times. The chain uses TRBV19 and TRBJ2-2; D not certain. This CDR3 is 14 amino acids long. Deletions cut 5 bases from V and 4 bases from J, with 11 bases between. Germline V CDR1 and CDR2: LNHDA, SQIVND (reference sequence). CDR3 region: CASSAQTSTGELFF. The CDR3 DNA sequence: TGTGCCAGTAGTGCGCAGACCTCCACCGGGGAGCTGTTTTTT.

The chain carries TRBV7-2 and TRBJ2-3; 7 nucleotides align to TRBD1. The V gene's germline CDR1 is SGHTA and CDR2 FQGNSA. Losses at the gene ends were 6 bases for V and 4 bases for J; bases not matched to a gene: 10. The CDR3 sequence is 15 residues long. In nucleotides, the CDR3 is TGTGCCAGCAGATCGCACAGAACAGGGGCAGATACGCAGTATTTT. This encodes CASRSHRTGADTQYF. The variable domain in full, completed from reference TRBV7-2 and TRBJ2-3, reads GAGVSQSPSNKVTEKGKDVELRCDPISGHTALYWYRQSLGQGLEFLIYFQGNSAPDKSGLPSDRFSAERTGGSVSTLTIQRTQQEDSAVYLCASRSHRTGADTQYFGPGTRLTVL.

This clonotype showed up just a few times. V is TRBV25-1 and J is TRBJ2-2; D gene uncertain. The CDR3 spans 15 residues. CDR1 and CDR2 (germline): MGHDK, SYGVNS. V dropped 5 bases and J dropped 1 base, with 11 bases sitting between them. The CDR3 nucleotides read TGTGCCAGCAGTATTGGGCTCCGGAACACCGGGGAGCTGTTTTTT. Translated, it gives CASSIGLRNTGELFF.

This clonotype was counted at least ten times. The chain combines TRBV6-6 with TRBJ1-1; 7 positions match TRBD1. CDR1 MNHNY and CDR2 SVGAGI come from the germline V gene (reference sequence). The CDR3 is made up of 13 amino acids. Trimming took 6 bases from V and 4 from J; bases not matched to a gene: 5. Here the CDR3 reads CASSNRGATEAFF. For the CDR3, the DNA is TGTGCCAGCAGCAACAGGGGAGCCACTGAAGCTTTCTTT.

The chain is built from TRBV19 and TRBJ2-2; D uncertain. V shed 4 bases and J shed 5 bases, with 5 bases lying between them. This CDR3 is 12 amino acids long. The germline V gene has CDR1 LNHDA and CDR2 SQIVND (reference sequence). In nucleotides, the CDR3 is TGTGCCAGTAGTAAGGAGACCGGGGAGCTGTTTTTT. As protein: CASSKETGELFF.

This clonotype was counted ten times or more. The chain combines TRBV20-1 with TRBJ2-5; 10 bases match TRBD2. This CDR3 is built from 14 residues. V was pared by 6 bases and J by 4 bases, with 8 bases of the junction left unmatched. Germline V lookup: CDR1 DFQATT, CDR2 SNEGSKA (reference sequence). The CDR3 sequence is CSAAIAGGLETQYF. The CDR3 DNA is TGCAGTGCCGCCATAGCGGGGGGTTTAGAGACCCAGTACTTC.

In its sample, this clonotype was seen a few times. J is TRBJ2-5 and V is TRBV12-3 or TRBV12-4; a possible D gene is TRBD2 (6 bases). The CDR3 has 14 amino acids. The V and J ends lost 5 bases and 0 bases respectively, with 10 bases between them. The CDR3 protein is CASSRDLYQETQYF. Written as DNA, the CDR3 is TGTGCCAGCAGTAGGGACTTGTACCAAGAGACCCAGTACTTC.